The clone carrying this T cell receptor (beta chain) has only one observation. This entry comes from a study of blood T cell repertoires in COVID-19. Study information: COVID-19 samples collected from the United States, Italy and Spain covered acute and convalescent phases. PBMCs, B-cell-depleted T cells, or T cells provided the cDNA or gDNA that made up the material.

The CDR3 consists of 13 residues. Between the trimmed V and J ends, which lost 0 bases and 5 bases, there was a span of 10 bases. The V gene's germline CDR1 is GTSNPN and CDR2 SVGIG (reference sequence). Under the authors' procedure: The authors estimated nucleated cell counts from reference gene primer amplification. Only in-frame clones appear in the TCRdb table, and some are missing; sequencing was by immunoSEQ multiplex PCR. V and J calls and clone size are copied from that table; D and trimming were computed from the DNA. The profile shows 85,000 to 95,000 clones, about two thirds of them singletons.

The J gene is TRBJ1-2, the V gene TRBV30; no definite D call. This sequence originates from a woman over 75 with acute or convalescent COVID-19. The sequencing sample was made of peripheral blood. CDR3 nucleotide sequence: TGTGCCTGGAGTGTTAGTTTTCGGTATGGCTACACCTTC. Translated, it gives CAWSVSFRYGYTF.